The TCR beta chain under discussion was sequenced for a study of blood T cell repertoires in COVID-19. Study in general: There were acute and convalescent COVID-19 samples, and they came from the United States, Italy and Spain. Sources were T cells, B-cell-depleted T cells, or PBMCs; the material itself was cDNA or gDNA.

Germline CDR1 WSHSY, CDR2 SAAADI. The CDR3 has 17 amino acids. With V trimmed by 6 bases and J by 3 bases, 12 bases remained unmatched. Recruits, aged roughly 18 to 90 years, lived in 20 to 30 US areas. Two negative PCRs, clearance, or symptom resolution were required of recovered Cohort 3 donors. This clone has just one count. Some clones are missing from TCRdb's copy, which holds only in-frame ones; the method was immunoSEQ multiplex PCR. The table shows about 250,000 clones, with about nine tenths occurring only once. Sequences were obtained from PBMCs or T cells enriched from blood (not recorded which). This TCR was recovered from a young woman who had recovered from COVID-19. This sequence joins TRBV10-2 and TRBJ1-3, with 9 nucleotides matching TRBD1. The CDR3 sequence: CASRPLTGTGSGNTIYF. In DNA form, the CDR3 reads TGCGCCAGCAGACCTCTAACCGGGACAGGGAGTGGAAACACCATATATTTT.